This T cell receptor (beta chain) was retrieved from a study of PD-L1 blockade in urothelial cancer. Profiled with immunoSEQ multiplex PCR; TCRdb holds only in-frame clones, not every one. The data contain tens of thousands of clones, around 89% of them seen just once; the ten biggest clones take up under 2.5%. CDR1 and CDR2 (germline): GTSNPN, SVGIG (reference sequence). This CDR3 comprises 11 residues. The V and J ends lost 6 bases and 4 bases respectively, with 9 bases between them. Time point denoted: peripheral blood 6 weeks after treatment start. The specimen comprised PBMCs, sampled around atezolizumab (anti-PD-L1) treatment. The V gene is TRBV30, the J gene TRBJ1-2, with D unresolved. This TCR was sampled from a man between 60 and 75 years old with urothelial cancer. The CDR3 loop is CACSELYGYTF. In DNA form, the CDR3 reads TGTGCCTGCTCCGAACTCTATGGCTACACCTTC.